This T cell receptor (beta chain) was sequenced for a study of beta chain features in type 1 diabetes. Notes on the study in general: For type 1 diabetes patients, VDJ junctions showed fewer insertions and more deletions. Shorter TCRB CDR3s, moderately but significantly so, were found in Type 1 diabetes patients in all four CD4+ subsets. It was possible that PCR favored shorter templates, equally so in patients and controls.

Central memory, naive, regulatory and stem cell-like memory CD4+ cells were sorted by CD45RO/CCR7/CD25/CD127/CD95/CD27. V was pared by 0 bases and J by 13 bases, with 7 bases between. The CDR3 contains 11 residues. Germline V gene data show CDR1 as DFQATT and CDR2 as SNEGSKA (reference sequence). This clone has just a few counts. Its matching antigen is unknown. Of the isolated RNA, all was reverse transcribed, and so the sequenced material was expressed TCRB transcripts. Clones were read by immunoSEQ multiplex PCR, and TCRdb kept only the in-frame ones, dropping some. The sample holds roughly 220,000 clones, roughly 17% seen once.

The rearrangement joins TRBV20-1 to TRBJ2-6, with unresolved D. Material for sequencing was naive CD4+ T cells from blood. This sequence was found in a man aged 30 to 39 with type 1 diabetes. CDR3 coding DNA: TGCAGTGCTAGAGATTATGGAGTCCTGACTTTC. Its protein product is CSARDYGVLTF.